This T cell receptor beta chain was obtained from a study of blood T cell repertoires in COVID-19. As for the study in general: Nucleic acid was either cDNA or gDNA, and it came from T cells, B-cell-depleted T cells, or PBMCs.

As processed by the authors: Counts of nucleated cells, estimated from reference gene primer amplification, were obtained. Libraries were prepared by immunoSEQ multiplex PCR; TCRdb keeps only in-frame clonotypes and omits some of them. D and trimming were read from the DNA, whereas the V and J calls and clone size are those reported in that table. The data show about 40,000 clones, with around 85% seen just once and approximately 2.5% held by the top ten. CDR1 and CDR2 from the germline V gene are SGDLS and YYNGEE. With 0 bases removed from V and 5 bases from J, the gap between germline ends came to 9 bases. This CDR3 is built from 13 residues.

The chain is built from TRBV9 and TRBJ2-7; weak D call: TRBD1 (6 bases). The sample was peripheral blood. The sequence was obtained from a woman aged 60-75 years with acute or convalescent COVID-19. The DNA of the CDR3 is TGTGCCAGCAGCGTAGGGACAGTACACGAGCAGTACTTC. Translated: CASSVGTVHEQYF.